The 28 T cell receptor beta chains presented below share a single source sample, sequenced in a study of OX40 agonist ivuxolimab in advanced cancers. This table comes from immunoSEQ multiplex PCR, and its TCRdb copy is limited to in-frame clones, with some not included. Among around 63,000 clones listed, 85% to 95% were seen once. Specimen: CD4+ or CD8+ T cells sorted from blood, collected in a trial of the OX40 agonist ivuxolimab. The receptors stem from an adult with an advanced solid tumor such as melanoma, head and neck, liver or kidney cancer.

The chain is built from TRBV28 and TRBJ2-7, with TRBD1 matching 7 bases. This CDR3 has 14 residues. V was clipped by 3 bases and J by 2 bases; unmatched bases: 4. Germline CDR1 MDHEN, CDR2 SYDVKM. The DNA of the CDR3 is TGTGCCAGCAGTTTCCTTGGGACAGCCTACGAGCAGTACTTC. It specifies CASSFLGTAYEQYF.

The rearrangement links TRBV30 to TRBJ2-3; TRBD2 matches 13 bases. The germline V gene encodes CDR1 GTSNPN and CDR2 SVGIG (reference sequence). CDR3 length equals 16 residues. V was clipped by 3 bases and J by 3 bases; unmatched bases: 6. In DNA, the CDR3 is TGTGCCTGGAGGGAAGGACTAGCGGGAGTTACAGATACGCAGTATTTT. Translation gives CAWREGLAGVTDTQYF.

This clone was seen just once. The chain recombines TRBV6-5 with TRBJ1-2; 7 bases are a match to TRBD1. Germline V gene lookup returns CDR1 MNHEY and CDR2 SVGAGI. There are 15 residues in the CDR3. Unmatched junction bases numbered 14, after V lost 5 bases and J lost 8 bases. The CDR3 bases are TGTGCCAGCAGTCCCCGGGACAGCCGGTTGGGGGGCTACACCTTC. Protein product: CASSPRDSRLGGYTF.

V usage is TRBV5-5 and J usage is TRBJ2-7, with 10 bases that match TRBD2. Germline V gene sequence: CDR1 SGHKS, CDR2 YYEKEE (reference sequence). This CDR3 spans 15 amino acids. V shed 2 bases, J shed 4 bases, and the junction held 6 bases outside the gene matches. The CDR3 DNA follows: TGTGCCAGCAGCTTCTCTAGGACTAGCGGATACGAGCAGTACTTC. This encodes CASSFSRTSGYEQYF.

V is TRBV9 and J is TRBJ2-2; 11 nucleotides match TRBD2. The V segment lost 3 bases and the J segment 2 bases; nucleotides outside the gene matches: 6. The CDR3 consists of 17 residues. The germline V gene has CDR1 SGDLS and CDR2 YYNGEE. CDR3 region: CASSATLAGANTGELFF. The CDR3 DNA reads TGTGCCAGCAGCGCCACACTAGCGGGAGCTAACACCGGGGAGCTGTTTTTT.

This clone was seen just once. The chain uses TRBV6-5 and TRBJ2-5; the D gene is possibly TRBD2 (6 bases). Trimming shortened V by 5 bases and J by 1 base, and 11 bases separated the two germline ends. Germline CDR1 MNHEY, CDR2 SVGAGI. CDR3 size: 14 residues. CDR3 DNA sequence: TGTGCCAGCAGTATATTAGCGGCCCAAGAGACCCAGTACTTC. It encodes CASSILAAQETQYF.

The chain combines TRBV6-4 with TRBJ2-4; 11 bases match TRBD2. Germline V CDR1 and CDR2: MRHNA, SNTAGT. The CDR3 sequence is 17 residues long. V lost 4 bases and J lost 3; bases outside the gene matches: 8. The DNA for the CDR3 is TGTGCCAGCAGTGGTCGAACTAGCGGGAGAGTCAAAAACATTCAGTACTTC. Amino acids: CASSGRTSGRVKNIQYF.

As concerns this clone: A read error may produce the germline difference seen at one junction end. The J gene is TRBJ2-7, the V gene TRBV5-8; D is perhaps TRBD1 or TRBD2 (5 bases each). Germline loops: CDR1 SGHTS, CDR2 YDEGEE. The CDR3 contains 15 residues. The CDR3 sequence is CASSPGWGGPLGECF. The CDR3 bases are TGTGCCAGCAGCCCGGGATGGGGCGGACCCTTAGGCGAGTGCTTC. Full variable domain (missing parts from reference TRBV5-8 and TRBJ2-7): EAGVTQSPTHLIKTRGQQATLRCSPISGHTSVYWYQQALGLGLQFLLWYDEGEERNRGNFPPRFSGRQFPNYSSELNVNALELEDSALYLCASSPGWGGPLGECFGPGTRLTVT.

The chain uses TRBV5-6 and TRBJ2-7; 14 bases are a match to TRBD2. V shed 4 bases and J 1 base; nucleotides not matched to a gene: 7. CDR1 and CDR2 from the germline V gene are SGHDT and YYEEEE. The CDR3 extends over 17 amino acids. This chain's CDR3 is CASSAGLAGALSYEQYF. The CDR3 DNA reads TGTGCCAGCAGCGCGGGACTAGCGGGAGCTCTTTCCTACGAGCAGTACTTC.

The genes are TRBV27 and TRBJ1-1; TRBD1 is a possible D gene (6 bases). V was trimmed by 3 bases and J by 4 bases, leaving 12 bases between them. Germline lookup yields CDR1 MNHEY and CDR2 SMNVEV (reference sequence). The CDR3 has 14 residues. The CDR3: CASSLQGTATEAFF. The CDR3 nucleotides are TGTGCCAGCAGTTTGCAGGGGACGGCCACTGAAGCTTTCTTT.

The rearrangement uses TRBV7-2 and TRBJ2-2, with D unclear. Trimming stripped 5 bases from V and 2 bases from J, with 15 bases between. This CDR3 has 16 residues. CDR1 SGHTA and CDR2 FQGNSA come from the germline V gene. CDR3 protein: CASSRYGPLNTGELFF. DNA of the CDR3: TGTGCCAGCAGCCGCTACGGGCCGTTAAACACCGGGGAGCTGTTTTTT.

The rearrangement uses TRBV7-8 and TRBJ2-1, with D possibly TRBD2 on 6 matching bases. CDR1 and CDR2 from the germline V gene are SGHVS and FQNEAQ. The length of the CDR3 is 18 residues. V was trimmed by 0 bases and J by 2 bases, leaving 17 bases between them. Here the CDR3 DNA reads TGTGCCAGCAGCTTAGCAGGAAGTTCGGGAGTAACCTACAATGAGCAGTTCTTC. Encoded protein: CASSLAGSSGVTYNEQFF.

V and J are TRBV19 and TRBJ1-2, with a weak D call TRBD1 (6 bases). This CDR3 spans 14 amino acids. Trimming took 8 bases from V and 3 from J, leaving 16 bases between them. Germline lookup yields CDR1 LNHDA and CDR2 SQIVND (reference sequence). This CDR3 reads CASSQDSSYYGYTF. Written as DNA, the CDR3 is TGTGCCAGTTCACAGGACAGTTCCTACTATGGCTACACCTTC. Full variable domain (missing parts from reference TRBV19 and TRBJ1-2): DGGITQSPKYLFRKEGQNVTLSCEQNLNHDAMYWYRQDPGQGLRLIYYSQIVNDFQKGDIAEGYSVSREKKESFPLTVTSAQKNPTAFYLCASSQDSSYYGYTFGSGTRLTVV.

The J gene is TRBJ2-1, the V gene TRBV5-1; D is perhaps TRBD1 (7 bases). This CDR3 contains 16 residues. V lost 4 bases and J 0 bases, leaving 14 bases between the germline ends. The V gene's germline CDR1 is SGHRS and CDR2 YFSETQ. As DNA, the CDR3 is TGCGCCAGCAGCCAGGGGGGTACGAGCTCCTACAATGAGCAGTTCTTC. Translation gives CASSQGGTSSYNEQFF.

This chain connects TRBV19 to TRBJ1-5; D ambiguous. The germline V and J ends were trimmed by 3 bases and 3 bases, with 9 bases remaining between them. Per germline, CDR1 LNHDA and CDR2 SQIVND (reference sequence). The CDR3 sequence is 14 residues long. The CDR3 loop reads CASSIETFNQPQHF. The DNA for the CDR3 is TGTGCCAGTAGTATCGAGACGTTCAATCAGCCCCAGCATTTT. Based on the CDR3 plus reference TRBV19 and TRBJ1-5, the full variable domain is DGGITQSPKYLFRKEGQNVTLSCEQNLNHDAMYWYRQDPGQGLRLIYYSQIVNDFQKGDIAEGYSVSREKKESFPLTVTSAQKNPTAFYLCASSIETFNQPQHFGDGTRLSIL.

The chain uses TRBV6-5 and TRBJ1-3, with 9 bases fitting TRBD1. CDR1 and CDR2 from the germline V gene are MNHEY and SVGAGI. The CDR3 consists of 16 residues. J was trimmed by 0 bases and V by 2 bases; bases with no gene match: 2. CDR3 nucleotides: TGTGCCAGCAGTTACACACAGGGGGCCTCTGGAAACACCATATATTTT. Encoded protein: CASSYTQGASGNTIYF.

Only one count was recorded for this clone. The CDR3 coding sequence is TGCGCCAGCTCGGCAGGGGCGACCGAGCAGTACTTC. It encodes CASSAGATEQYF. V is TRBV10-2 and J is TRBJ2-7; weak D call: TRBD1 (6 bases). The CDR3 is 12 residues long. The germline CDR1 and CDR2 sequences are WSHSY and SAAADI. Trimming stripped 8 bases from V and 6 bases from J, with 14 bases between.

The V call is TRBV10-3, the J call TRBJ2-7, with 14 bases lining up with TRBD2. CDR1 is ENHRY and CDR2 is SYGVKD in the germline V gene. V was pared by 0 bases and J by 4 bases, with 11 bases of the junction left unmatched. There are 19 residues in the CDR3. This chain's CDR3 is CAISESGPGLAGEQYEQYF. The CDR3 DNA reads TGTGCCATCAGTGAGTCCGGTCCGGGACTAGCGGGAGAACAGTACGAGCAGTACTTC.

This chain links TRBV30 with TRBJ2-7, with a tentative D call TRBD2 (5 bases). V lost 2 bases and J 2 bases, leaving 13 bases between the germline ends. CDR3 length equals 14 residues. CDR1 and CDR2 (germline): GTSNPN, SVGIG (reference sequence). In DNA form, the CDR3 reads TGTGCCTGGAGTACCGGCGCGGGCACCTACGAGCAGTACTTC. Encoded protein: CAWSTGAGTYEQYF.

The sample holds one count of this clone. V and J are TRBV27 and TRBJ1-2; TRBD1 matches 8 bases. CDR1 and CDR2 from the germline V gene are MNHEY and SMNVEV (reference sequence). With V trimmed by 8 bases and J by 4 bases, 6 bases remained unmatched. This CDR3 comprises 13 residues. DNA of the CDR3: TGTGCCAGCTCACCGGGACAGGCCTATGGCTACACCTTC. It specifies CASSPGQAYGYTF.

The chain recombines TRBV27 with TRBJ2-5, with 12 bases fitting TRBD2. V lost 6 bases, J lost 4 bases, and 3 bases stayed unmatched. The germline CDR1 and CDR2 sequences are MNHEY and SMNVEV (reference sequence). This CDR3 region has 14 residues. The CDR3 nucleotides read TGTGCCAGCAGCCCGACTAGCGGGAGAGAGACCCAGTACTTC. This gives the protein CASSPTSGRETQYF.

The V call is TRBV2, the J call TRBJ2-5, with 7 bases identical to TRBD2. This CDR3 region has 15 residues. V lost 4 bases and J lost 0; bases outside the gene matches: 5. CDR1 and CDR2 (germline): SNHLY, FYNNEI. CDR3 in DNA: TGTGCCAGCAGTGTTCCTAGCGGACACCAAGAGACCCAGTACTTC. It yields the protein CASSVPSGHQETQYF.

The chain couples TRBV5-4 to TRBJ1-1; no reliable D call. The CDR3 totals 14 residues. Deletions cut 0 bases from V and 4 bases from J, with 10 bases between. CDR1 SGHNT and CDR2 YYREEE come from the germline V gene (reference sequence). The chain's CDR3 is CASSLEGAGTEAFF. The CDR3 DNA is TGTGCCAGCAGCTTGGAGGGAGCGGGCACTGAAGCTTTCTTT.

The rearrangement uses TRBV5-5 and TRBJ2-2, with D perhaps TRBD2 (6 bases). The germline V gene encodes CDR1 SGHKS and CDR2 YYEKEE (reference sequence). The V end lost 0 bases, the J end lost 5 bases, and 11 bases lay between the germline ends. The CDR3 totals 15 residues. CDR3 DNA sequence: TGTGCCAGCAGCTTGGACGGGAGTGGAACCGGGGAGCTGTTTTTT. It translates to CASSLDGSGTGELFF.

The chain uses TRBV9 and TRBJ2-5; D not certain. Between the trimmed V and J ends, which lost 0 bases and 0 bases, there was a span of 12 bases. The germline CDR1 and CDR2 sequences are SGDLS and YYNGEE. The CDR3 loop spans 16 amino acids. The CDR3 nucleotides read TGTGCCAGCAGCGTAGGGCTCGGAATGTACCAAGAGACCCAGTACTTC. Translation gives CASSVGLGMYQETQYF.

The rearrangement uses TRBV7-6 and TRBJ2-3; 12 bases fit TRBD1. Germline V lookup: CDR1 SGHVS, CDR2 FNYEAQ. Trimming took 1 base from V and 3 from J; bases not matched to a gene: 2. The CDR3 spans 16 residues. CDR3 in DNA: TGTGCCAGCAGCTTAGGGGACAGGGGGCTGACAGATACGCAGTATTTT. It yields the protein CASSLGDRGLTDTQYF.

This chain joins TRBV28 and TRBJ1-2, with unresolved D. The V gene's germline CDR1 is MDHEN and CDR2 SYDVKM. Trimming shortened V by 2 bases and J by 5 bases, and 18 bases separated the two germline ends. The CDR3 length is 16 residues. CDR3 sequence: CASSLRGGFGLYGYTF. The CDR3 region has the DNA TGTGCCAGCAGTTTACGTGGCGGCTTCGGTCTTTATGGCTACACCTTC.

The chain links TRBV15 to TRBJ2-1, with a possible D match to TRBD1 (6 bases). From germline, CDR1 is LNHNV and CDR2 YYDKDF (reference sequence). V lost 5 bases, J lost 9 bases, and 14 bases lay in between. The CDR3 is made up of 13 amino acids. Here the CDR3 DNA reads TGTGCCACCAGCGGGGAAGGGGGTTTTGAGCAGTTCTTC. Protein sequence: CATSGEGGFEQFF.